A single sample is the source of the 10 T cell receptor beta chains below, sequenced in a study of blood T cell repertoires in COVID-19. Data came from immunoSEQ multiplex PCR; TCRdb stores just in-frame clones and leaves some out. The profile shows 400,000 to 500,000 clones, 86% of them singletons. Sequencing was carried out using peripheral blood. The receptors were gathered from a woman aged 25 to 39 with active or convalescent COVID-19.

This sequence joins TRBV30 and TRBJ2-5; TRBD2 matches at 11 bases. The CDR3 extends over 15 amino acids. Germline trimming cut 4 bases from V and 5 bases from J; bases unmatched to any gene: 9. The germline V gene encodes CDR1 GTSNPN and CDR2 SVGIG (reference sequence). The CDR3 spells CAWKTSGGILETQYF. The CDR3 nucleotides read TGTGCCTGGAAAACTAGCGGGGGTATTCTTGAGACCCAGTACTTC.

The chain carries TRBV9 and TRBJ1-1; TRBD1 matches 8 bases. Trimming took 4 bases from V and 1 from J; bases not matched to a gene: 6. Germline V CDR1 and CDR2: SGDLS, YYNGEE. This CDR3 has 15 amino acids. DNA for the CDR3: TGTGCCAGCAGCCCTCGGGGGACAGGGAACACTGAAGCTTTCTTT. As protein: CASSPRGTGNTEAFF.

The CDR3 region has the DNA TGTGCCAGCAGCTTGCAACAGGGGGCCGATGGCTACACCTTC. It translates to CASSLQQGADGYTF. This sequence joins TRBV5-6 and TRBJ1-2; 9 positions match TRBD1. V shed 1 base, J shed 6 bases, and the junction held 4 bases outside the gene matches. The CDR3 runs to 14 residues. Germline assignment: CDR1 SGHDT and CDR2 YYEEEE.

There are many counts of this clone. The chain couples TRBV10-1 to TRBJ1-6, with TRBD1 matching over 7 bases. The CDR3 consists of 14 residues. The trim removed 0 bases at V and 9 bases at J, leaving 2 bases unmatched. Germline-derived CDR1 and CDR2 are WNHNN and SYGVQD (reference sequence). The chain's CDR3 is CASSESRGSSPLHF. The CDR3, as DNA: TGCGCCAGCAGTGAGTCCAGGGGGAGTTCACCCCTCCACTTT.

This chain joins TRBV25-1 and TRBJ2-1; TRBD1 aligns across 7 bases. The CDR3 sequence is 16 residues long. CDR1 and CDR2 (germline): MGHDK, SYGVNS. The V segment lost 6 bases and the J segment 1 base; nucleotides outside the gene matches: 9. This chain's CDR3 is CASSSGQWGSYNEQFF. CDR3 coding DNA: TGTGCCAGCAGCTCGGGACAGTGGGGTTCCTACAATGAGCAGTTCTTC.

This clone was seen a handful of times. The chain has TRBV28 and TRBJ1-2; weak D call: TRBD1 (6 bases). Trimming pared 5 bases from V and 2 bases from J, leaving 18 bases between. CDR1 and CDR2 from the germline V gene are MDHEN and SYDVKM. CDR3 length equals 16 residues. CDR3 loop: CASSPLGSGANYGYTF. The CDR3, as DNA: TGTGCCAGCAGTCCCTTAGGGTCAGGGGCAAACTATGGCTACACCTTC.

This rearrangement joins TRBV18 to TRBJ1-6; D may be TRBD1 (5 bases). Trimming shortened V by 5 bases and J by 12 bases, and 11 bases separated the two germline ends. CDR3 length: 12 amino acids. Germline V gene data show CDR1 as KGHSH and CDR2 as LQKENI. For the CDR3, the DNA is TGTGCCAGCTCAGCGGCGGGGGGACCCCTCCACTTT. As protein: CASSAAGGPLHF.

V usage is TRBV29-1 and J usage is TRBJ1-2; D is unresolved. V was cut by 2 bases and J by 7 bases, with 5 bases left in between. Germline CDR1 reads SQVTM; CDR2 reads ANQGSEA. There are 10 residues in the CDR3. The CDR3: CSVEQAGYTF. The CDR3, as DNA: TGCAGCGTTGAACAGGCTGGCTACACCTTC.

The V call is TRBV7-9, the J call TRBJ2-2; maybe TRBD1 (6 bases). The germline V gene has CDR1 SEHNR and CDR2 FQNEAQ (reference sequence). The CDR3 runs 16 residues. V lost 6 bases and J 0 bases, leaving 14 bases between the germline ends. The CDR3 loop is CASRLQGIANTGELFF. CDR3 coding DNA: TGTGCCAGCAGACTACAGGGAATCGCGAACACCGGGGAGCTGTTTTTT.

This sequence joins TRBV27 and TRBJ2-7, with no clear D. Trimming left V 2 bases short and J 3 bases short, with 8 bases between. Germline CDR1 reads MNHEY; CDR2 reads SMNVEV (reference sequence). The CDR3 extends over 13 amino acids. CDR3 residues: CASSLGQNYEQYF. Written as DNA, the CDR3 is TGTGCCAGCAGTTTAGGGCAGAACTACGAGCAGTACTTC.